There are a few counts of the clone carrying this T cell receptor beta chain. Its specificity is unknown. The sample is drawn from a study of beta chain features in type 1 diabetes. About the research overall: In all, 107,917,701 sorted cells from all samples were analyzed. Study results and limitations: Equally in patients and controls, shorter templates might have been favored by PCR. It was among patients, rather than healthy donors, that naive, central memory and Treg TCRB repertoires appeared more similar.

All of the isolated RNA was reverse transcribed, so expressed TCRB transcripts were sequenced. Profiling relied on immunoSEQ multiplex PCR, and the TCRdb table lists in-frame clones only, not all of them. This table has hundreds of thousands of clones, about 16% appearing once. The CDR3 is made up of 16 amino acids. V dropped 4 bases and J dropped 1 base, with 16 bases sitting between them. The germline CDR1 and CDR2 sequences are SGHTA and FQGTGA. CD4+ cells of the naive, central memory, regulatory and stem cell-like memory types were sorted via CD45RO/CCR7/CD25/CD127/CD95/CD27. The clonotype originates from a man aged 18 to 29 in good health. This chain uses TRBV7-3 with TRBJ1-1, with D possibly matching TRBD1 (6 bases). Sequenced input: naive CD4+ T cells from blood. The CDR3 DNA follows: TGTGCCAGCAGCTCAAATACCGGGACACCGAACACTGAAGCTTTCTTT. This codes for CASSSNTGTPNTEAFF.